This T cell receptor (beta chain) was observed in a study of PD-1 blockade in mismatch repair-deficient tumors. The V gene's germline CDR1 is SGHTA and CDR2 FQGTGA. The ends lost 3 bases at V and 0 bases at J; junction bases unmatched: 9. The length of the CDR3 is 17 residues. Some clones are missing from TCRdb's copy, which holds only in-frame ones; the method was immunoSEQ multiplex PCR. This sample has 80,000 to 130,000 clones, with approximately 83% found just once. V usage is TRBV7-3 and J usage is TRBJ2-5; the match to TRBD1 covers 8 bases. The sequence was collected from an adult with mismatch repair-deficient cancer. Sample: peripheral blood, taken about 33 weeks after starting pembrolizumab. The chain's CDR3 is CASSLVGQGVYQETQYF. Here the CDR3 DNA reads TGTGCCAGCAGCTTGGTAGGACAGGGAGTGTACCAAGAGACCCAGTACTTC.